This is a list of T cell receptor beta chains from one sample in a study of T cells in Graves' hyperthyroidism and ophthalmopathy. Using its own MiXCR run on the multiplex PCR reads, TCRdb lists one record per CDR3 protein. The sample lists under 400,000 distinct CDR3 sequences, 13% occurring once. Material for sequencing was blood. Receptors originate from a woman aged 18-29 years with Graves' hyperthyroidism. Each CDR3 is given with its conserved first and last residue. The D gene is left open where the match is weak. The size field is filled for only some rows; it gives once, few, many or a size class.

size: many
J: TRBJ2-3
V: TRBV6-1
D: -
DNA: TGTGCCAGCATGAGGACTGGCGGCGGTGATACGCAGTATTTT
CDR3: CASMRTGGGDTQYF

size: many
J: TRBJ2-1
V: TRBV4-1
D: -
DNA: TGCGCCAGCAGCCAAGTAGAGCGATACTACAATGAGCAGTTCTTC
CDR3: CASSQVERYYNEQFF

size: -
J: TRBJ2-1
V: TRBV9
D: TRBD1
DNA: TGTGCCAGCAGCCAGGGACAGGGGGCGGGTGAGCAGTTCTTC
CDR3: CASSQGQGAGEQFF

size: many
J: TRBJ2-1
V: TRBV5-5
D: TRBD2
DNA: TGTGCCAGCAGCTTGGCTGGGACTAGTAACAATGAGCAGTTCTTC
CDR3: CASSLAGTSNNEQFF

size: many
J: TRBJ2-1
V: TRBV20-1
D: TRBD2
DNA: TGCAGTGCTAGAGGGCAGATTGGCCTAGCGGGGTACAATGAGCAGTTCTTC
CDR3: CSARGQIGLAGYNEQFF

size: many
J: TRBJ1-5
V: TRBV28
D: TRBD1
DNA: TGTGCCAGCATTACAGGACAGGGTGGGATTAGCAATCAGCCCCAGCATTTT
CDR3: CASITGQGGISNQPQHF

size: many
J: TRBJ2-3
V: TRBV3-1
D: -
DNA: TGTGCCAGCAGCCACATCACAGATACGCAGTATTTT
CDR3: CASSHITDTQYF

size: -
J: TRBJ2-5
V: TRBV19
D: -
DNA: TGTGCCAGTAGTATAGATAATTTGAGCGGGACCCAGTACTTC
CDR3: CASSIDNLSGTQYF

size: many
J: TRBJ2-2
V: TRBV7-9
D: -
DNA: TGTGCCAGCAGCCAGGCCAGCGGGAACACCGGGGAGCTGTTTTTT
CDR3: CASSQASGNTGELFF

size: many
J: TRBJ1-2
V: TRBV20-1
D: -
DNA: TGCAGTGCTAGAGATGTTCGGACCCCCTATGGCTACACCTTC
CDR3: CSARDVRTPYGYTF

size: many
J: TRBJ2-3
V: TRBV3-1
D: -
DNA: TGTGCCAGCAGCCCCCTGGCGCCGGCAGATACGCAGTATTTT
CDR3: CASSPLAPADTQYF

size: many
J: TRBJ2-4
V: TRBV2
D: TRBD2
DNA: TGTGCCAGCATGGGAGGGACGCTAGCCAAAAACATTCAGTACTTC
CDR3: CASMGGTLAKNIQYF

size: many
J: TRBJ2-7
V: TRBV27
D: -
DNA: TGTGCCAGCAGGGGAGAGGGGCCCTACGAGCAGTACTTC
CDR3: CASRGEGPYEQYF

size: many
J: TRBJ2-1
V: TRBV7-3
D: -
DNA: TGTGCCAGCAGCCCCCCGCGAGTAGCGGAGGGGAGTGAGCAGTTCTTC
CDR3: CASSPPRVAEGSEQFF

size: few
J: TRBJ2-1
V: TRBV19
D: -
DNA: TGTGCCAGTAGTATGGCTCTCTTTGGGGGGGCGCAAAGGAATGAGCAGTTCTTC
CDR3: CASSMALFGGAQRNEQFF

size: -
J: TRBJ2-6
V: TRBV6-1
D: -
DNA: TGTGCCAGCAGCGTCGATTACTCTGGGGCCAACGTCCTGACTTTC
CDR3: CASSVDYSGANVLTF

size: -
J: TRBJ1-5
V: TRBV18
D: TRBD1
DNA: TGTGCCAGCTCACTAGGGGGCAGGGTGGACGACCAGCCCCAGCATTTT
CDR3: CASSLGGRVDDQPQHF

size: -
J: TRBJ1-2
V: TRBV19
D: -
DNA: TGTGCCAGTAGTGGACGGGGCTTCTATGGCTACACCTTC
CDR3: CASSGRGFYGYTF

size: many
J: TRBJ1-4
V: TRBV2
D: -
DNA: TGTGCCAGCAGTGAGGATGCAACTAATGAAAAACTGTTTTTT
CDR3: CASSEDATNEKLFF

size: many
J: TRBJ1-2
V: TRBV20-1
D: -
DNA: TGCAGTGCCGGGACCAGCTATGGCTACACCTTC
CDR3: CSAGTSYGYTF

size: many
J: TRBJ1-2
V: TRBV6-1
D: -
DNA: TGTGCCAGCGAAGGGTCCGGTCGTCGTCCTAACTATGGCTACACCTTC
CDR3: CASEGSGRRPNYGYTF

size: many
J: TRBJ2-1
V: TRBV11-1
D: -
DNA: TGTGCCAGCAGCTTAGTGGGGGGGCGAGGCTCCTACAATGAGCAGTTCTTC
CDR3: CASSLVGGRGSYNEQFF

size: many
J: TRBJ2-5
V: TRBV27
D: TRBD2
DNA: TGTGCCAGCAGTTTATCGATGGCGGGGGGGGCGGAGACCCAGTACTTC
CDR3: CASSLSMAGGAETQYF

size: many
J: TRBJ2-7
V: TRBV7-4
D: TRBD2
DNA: TGTGCCAGCAGGACCCTAAGCGGGATTAGCTACGAGCAGTACTTC
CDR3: CASRTLSGISYEQYF

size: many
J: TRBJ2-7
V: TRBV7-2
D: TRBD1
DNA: TGTGCCAGCAGCTTACAACAGGGACAGGTTATCTCCTACGAGCAGTACTTC
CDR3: CASSLQQGQVISYEQYF

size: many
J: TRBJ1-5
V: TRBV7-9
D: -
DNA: TGTGCCAGCAGCTTCGGCGGCTCAGGGCCCCAGCATTTT
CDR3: CASSFGGSGPQHF

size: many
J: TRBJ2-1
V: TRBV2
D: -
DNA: TGTGCCAGCAGTGCGGTCGAGGAGCAGTTCTTC
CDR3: CASSAVEEQFF

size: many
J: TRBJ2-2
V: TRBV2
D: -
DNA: TGTGCCAGCAGTGAAGTTTCCGGGCCCGGGGAGCTGTTTTTT
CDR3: CASSEVSGPGELFF

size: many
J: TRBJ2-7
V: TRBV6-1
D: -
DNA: TGTGCCAGCAGTGAGAGTTACAGGGCCCACGAGCAGTACTTC
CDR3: CASSESYRAHEQYF

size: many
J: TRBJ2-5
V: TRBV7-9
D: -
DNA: TGTGCCAGCAGCTTAGATTACCGGGGGCTCTCAACCGCCACGCAAGAGACCCAGTACTTC
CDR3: CASSLDYRGLSTATQETQYF

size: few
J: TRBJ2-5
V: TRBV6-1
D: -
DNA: TGTGCCAGCCTTGATGAAACGGAGACCCAGTACTTC
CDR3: CASLDETETQYF

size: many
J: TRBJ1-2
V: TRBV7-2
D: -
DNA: TGTGCCAGCAGTCGTACTGTGGGTGCCAGGGACTATGGCTACACCTTC
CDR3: CASSRTVGARDYGYTF

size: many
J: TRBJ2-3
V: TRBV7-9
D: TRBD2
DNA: TGTGCCAGCAGCGCTGATTGGACTAGCGGGCTGAGAGATACGCAGTATTTT
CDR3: CASSADWTSGLRDTQYF

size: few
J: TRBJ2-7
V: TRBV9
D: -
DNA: TGTGCCAGCAGCGTAGCTGGGACGCCAGTCGAAGAGCAGTACTTC
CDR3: CASSVAGTPVEEQYF

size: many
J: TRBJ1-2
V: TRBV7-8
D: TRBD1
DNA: TGTGCCAGCAGCCCGGCACCGACAGGGCCTTATGGCTACACCTTC
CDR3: CASSPAPTGPYGYTF

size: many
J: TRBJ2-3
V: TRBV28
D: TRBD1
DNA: TGTGCCAGCCTACCCGGGACAGGGGTGGAAGATACGCAGTATTTT
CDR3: CASLPGTGVEDTQYF

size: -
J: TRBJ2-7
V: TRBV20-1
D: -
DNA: TGCAGTGCTAGAGTGGCAGGAGGGGCCTACGAGCAGTACTTC
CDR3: CSARVAGGAYEQYF

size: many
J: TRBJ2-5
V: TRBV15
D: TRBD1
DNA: TGTGCCACCAGCAGAGTTGTCACAGGGGGAGAGACCCAGTACTTC
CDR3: CATSRVVTGGETQYF

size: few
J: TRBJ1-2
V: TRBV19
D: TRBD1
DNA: TGTGCCACCTCAGACAGGGACTATGGCTACACCTTC
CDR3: CATSDRDYGYTF

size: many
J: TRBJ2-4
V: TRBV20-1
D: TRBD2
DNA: TGCAGTGCCAGACTAGCGGGAGAGGCCAAAAACATTCAGTACTTC
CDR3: CSARLAGEAKNIQYF

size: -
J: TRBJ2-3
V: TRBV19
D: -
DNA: TGTGCCAGTAGTAACGGTGCAGATACGCAGTATTTT
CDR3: CASSNGADTQYF

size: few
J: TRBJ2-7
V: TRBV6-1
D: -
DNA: TGTGCCAGCAGTAAGGGCCCATACGAGCAGTACTTC
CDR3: CASSKGPYEQYF

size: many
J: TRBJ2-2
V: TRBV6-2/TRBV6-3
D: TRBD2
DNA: TGTGCCAGCAGTCCGAGGGGACTAGCGGGAGTTCATGTTCGAGGCACCGGGGAGCTGTTTTTT
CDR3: CASSPRGLAGVHVRGTGELFF

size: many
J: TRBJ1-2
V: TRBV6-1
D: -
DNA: TGTGCCAGCTCAACGGAGGGGGCTAACTATGGCTACACCTTC
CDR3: CASSTEGANYGYTF

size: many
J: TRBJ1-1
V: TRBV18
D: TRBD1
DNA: TGTGCCAGCTCACCTATGACAGGGGGCGACCCTGAAGCTTTCTTT
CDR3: CASSPMTGGDPEAFF

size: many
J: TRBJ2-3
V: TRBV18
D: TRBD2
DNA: TGTGCCAGCTCACCAAGGACTAGCGGGGGCACAGATACGCAGTATTTT
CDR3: CASSPRTSGGTDTQYF